This TCR beta chain comes out of a study of blood T cell repertoires in COVID-19. Study-level information: There were acute and convalescent COVID-19 samples, and they came from the United States, Italy and Spain. T cells, B-cell-depleted T cells, or PBMCs supplied cDNA or gDNA.

Original data processing: Scientists estimated how many nucleated cells there were by amplifying reference gene primers. Using immunoSEQ multiplex PCR, the repertoire was profiled, and TCRdb retains in-frame clones only, with some absent. The V and J calls and clone size are taken from that table; D and trimming were inferred from the DNA. The table includes tens of thousands of clones, about four fifths detected once. Sequencing was performed on peripheral blood. The receptor was derived from a man between 65 and 85 years old who had recovered from COVID-19.

CDR3 sequence reads: CASSPASMQGSQPQHF. DNA for the CDR3: TGTGCCAGCTCACCAGCCTCAATGCAGGGAAGTCAGCCCCAGCATTTT. The V call is TRBV18, the J call TRBJ1-5, with D possibly being TRBD1 (5 bases). V dropped 2 bases and J dropped 6 bases, with 17 bases sitting between them. Germline V lookup: CDR1 KGHSH, CDR2 LQKENI. This CDR3 spans 16 amino acids.